This T cell receptor (beta chain) originates from a study of cytomegalovirus exposure and HLA in healthy donors. Whole-study findings and limits: Cytomegalovirus-associated TCR beta chains were listed, numbering some 150.

The donors belonged to the approximately 120-subject validation cohort, separate from the roughly 700-subject first cohort. The data were produced by immunoSEQ multiplex PCR, yet TCRdb's version contains in-frame clones alone and is incomplete. The sample yields approximately 90,000 clones, approximately 96% seen once. Germline CDR1 reads LGHNA; CDR2 reads YSLEER. The trim removed 0 bases at V and 10 bases at J, leaving 10 bases unmatched. This CDR3 comprises 16 residues. Concerning this clone: Its antigen is currently unknown.

The sample was PBMCs. The V gene is TRBV4-3, the J gene TRBJ1-4; 8 positions agree with TRBD1. The TCR sequence derives from a young man in good health and CMV-seronegative. CDR3 in DNA: TGCGCCAGCAGCCAAGATTTATCTGGACAGGGAGGAAAACTGTTTTTT. Translating gives CASSQDLSGQGGKLFF.